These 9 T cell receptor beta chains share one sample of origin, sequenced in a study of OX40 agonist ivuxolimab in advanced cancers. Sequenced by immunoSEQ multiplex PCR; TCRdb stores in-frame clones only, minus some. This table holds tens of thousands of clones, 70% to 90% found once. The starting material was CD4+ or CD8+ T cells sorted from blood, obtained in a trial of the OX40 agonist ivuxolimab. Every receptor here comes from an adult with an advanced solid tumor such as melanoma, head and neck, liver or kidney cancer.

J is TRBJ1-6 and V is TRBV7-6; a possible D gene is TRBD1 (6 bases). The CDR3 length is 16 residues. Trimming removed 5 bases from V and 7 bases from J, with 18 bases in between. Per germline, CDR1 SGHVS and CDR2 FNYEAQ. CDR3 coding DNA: TGTGCCAGCAGCCCATGGAACAGGGATCCCAATTCACCCCTCCACTTT. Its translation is CASSPWNRDPNSPLHF.

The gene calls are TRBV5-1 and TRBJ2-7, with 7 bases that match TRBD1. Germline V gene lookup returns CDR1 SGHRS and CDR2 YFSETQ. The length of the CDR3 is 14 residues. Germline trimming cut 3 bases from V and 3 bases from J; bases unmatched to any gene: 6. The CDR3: CASSWGSGGYEQYV. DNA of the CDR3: TGCGCCAGCAGCTGGGGATCAGGGGGCTACGAGCAGTACGTC.

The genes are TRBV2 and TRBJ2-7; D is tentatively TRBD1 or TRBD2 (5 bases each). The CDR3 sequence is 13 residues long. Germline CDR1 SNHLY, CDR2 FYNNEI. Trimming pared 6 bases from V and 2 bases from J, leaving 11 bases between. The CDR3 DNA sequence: TGTGCCAGCAGGGGGACGGAGACCTACGAGCAGTACGTC. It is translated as CASRGTETYEQYV.

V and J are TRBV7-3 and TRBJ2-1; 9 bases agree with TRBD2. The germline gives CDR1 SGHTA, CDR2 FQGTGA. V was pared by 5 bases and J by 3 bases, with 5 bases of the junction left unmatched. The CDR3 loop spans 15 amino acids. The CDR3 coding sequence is TGTGCCAGCAGCACCCAGACTAGCGGCTACAATGAGCAGTTCTTC. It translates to CASSTQTSGYNEQFF.

The CDR3 coding sequence is TGTGCCAGCAGCCCGAGTACGGAGGGCACTGAAGCTTTCTTT. Amino acids: CASSPSTEGTEAFF. This chain uses TRBV6-4 with TRBJ1-1; D unclear. This CDR3 comprises 14 residues. The V gene's germline CDR1 is MRHNA and CDR2 SNTAGT. The V end lost 6 bases, the J end lost 4 bases, and 15 bases lay between the germline ends.

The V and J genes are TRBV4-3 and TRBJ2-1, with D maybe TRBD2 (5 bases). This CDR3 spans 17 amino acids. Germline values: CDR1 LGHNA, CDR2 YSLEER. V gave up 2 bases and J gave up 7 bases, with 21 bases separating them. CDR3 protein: CASSQTVNGAVGNEQFF. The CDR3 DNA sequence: TGCGCCAGCAGCCAAACGGTTAACGGAGCGGTGGGAAATGAGCAGTTCTTC.

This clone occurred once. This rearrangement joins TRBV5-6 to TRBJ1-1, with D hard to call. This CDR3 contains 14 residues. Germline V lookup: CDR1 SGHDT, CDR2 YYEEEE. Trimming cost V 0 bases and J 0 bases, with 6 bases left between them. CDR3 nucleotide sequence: TGTGCCAGCAGCTTGGGGGCGGTGAACACTGAAGCTTTCTTT. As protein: CASSLGAVNTEAFF.

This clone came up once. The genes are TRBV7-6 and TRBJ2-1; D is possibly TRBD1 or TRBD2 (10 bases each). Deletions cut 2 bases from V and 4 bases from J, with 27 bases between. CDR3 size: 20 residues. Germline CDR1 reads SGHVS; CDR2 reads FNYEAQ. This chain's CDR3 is CASSLKRDRGLASVYNEQFF. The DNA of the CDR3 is TGTGCCAGCAGCTTAAAAAGGGACAGGGGACTAGCGTCGGTATACAATGAGCAGTTCTTC.

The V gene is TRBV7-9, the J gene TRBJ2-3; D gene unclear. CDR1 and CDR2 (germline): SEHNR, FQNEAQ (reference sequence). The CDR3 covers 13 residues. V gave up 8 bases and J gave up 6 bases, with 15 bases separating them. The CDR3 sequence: CASESDRQDTQYF. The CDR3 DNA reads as TGTGCCAGCGAATCCGACCGGCAGGATACGCAGTATTTT.